The clone carrying this T cell receptor beta chain was detected only a few times. Its antigen is still unknown. The data originate from a study of T cell repertoires in cytomegalovirus infection. TCRdb reanalysed the reads using MiXCR and keeps one entry per CDR3 protein. The sample records some 180,000 distinct CDR3 sequences, about a tenth being singletons. The germline gives CDR1 KGHDR, CDR2 SFDVKD. CDR3 length equals 14 residues. Between the trimmed V and J ends, which lost 4 bases and 2 bases, there was a span of 10 bases. Findings of the study overall: HLA-C-restricted CMV-specific TCR beta clonotypes prevailed in the ex vivo response.

V gene TRBV24-1 combines with J gene TRBJ2-5; D call uncertain. The sample was PBMCs. The sequence was collected from a human donor in good health (CMV status not recorded). Some clones in this sample may be carry-over from other donors' samples. The CDR3 spells CATSDPGRQETQYF. The CDR3 region has the DNA TGTGCCACCAGTGACCCGGGTCGACAAGAGACCCAGTACTTC.